A single sample is the source of the 5 T cell receptor beta chains below, sequenced in a study of T cell responses to AZD1222 COVID-19 vaccine. The repertoire was sequenced with immunoSEQ multiplex PCR; TCRdb's copy has only in-frame clones and lacks some. The sample gives 100,000 to 150,000 clones, more than 75% of which show up once; roughly a tenth is in the top ten. Sequences were derived from peripheral blood, sampled on day 0 of AZD1222 vaccination. Source of these receptors: an adult in good health.

The V call is TRBV7-3, the J call TRBJ2-1; TRBD1 agrees at 9 bases. The trim removed 2 bases at V and 8 bases at J, leaving 13 bases unmatched. Germline CDR1 SGHTA, CDR2 FQGTGA. The CDR3 loop spans 17 amino acids. CDR3 bases: TGTGCCAGCAGCTTAGTAGGGGGACAGGGTGGTCGCCATGAGCAGTTCTTC. Translating it yields CASSLVGGQGGRHEQFF.

CDR3: CASSPPGQGVEQYF. The CDR3 region has the DNA TGTGCCAGCAGCCCCCCGGGACAGGGAGTCGAGCAGTACTTC. J is TRBJ2-7 and V is TRBV6-5, with 9 bases aligning to TRBD1. The CDR3 has 14 amino acids. Trimming took 6 bases from V and 6 from J; bases not matched to a gene: 9. Germline V gene sequence: CDR1 MNHEY, CDR2 SVGAGI.

Remarks on this clone: This sample includes further DNA sequences coding for the same CDR3. CDR3 residues: CASSNRGTGGGTEAFF. CDR3 bases: TGTGCCAGCAGCAATAGGGGGACAGGGGGGGGGACTGAAGCTTTCTTT. The gene calls are TRBV7-2 and TRBJ1-1; TRBD1 aligns across 11 bases. The junction had 10 bases not matched to a gene; V was cut back by 5 bases and J by 5 bases. The CDR3 loop spans 16 amino acids. Germline CDR1 is SGHTA and CDR2 is FQGNSA.

This clone was seen more than once but under ten times. The V call is TRBV2, the J call TRBJ2-2; no definite D call. Trimming removed 1 base at V and 4 bases at J, with 4 bases between. Germline CDR1 reads SNHLY; CDR2 reads FYNNEI. CDR3 length: 13 residues. CDR3 region: CASSEDGTGELFF. CDR3 sequence (DNA): TGTGCCAGCAGTGAAGATGGCACCGGGGAGCTGTTTTTT.

The chain recombines TRBV5-1 with TRBJ2-5, with 9 bases matching TRBD1. V shed 0 bases and J 3 bases; nucleotides not matched to a gene: 6. Per germline, CDR1 SGHRS and CDR2 YFSETQ. The CDR3 is made up of 16 amino acids. The chain's CDR3 is CASSLEDRDREETQYF. CDR3 nucleotide sequence: TGCGCCAGCAGCTTGGAAGACCGGGACAGGGAAGAGACCCAGTACTTC.